A single sample gave rise to the 28 T cell receptor beta chains below, sequenced in a study of T cells after yellow fever vaccination. MiXCR, applied by TCRdb to the 5' RACE reads, yields one record per CDR3 protein. The data hold 620,000 or so distinct CDR3 sequences, with around 12% observed a single time. This specimen was PBMCs, taken on the day of the yellow fever booster vaccination. These receptors were obtained from a man aged 25-40 years who received the YFV17D yellow fever vaccine.

This clonotype was observed a handful of times. J is TRBJ2-6 and V is TRBV12-3 or TRBV12-4; D gene ambiguous. The length of the CDR3 is 15 residues. Trimming stripped 6 bases from V and 0 bases from J, with 9 bases between. The CDR3 loop is CASSYTLSGANVLTF. CDR3 nucleotides: TGTGCCAGCAGCTACACACTCTCTGGGGCCAACGTCCTGACTTTC.

The chain combines TRBV7-9 with TRBJ2-2; 10 bases align to TRBD2. V was clipped by 4 bases and J by 2 bases; unmatched bases: 4. Germline CDR1 reads SEHNR; CDR2 reads FQNEAQ (reference sequence). This CDR3 is built from 16 residues. The CDR3 loop reads CASSSTSGSNTGELFF. In nucleotides, the CDR3 is TGTGCCAGCAGCTCGACTAGCGGGTCAAACACCGGGGAGCTGTTTTTT.

In this sample, this clonotype turned up once. V gene TRBV19 combines with J gene TRBJ1-5, with TRBD1 as a possible D gene (5 bases). The V end lost 5 bases, the J end lost 3 bases, and 14 bases lay between the germline ends. CDR3 length: 15 residues. Germline V gene sequence: CDR1 LNHDA, CDR2 SQIVND (reference sequence). The CDR3 sequence: CASSPEGPANQPQHF. CDR3 sequence (DNA): TGTGCCAGTAGTCCCGAGGGACCAGCCAATCAGCCCCAGCATTTT. Full variable domain (outside the CDR3, taken from reference TRBV19 and TRBJ1-5): DGGITQSPKYLFRKEGQNVTLSCEQNLNHDAMYWYRQDPGQGLRLIYYSQIVNDFQKGDIAEGYSVSREKKESFPLTVTSAQKNPTAFYLCASSPEGPANQPQHFGDGTRLSIL.

This clonotype was detected a few times. V gene TRBV20-1 combines with J gene TRBJ2-5; D is uncertain. In germline, CDR1 is DFQATT, CDR2 SNEGSKA (reference sequence). Trimming removed 4 bases at V and 1 base at J, with 10 bases between. The CDR3 runs to 13 residues. This CDR3 is CSAIETVQETQYF. DNA for the CDR3: TGCAGTGCTATCGAAACGGTCCAAGAGACCCAGTACTTC.

The V gene is TRBV20-1, the J gene TRBJ2-1, with TRBD2 matching over 10 bases. In germline, CDR1 is DFQATT, CDR2 SNEGSKA (reference sequence). V trimming: 3 bases; J trimming: 5 bases; junction bases outside the gene matches: 7. This CDR3 spans 15 amino acids. CDR3 residues: CSASATSGSNNEQFF. CDR3 nucleotides: TGCAGTGCTAGCGCGACTAGCGGGTCGAACAATGAGCAGTTCTTC.

This clonotype was observed a few times. The V and J genes are TRBV20-1 and TRBJ1-2; D not certain. Trimming shortened V by 1 base and J by 8 bases, and 11 bases separated the two germline ends. Germline values: CDR1 DFQATT, CDR2 SNEGSKA (reference sequence). The CDR3 extends over 12 amino acids. The CDR3 DNA sequence: TGCAGTGCTAGAGTAAGAGTCTCGGGCTACACCTTC. The encoded protein is CSARVRVSGYTF.

This clonotype was counted only a few times. The CDR3, as DNA: TGCGCCAGCAGCCAACGAACCAAAGAGACCCAGTACTTC. As protein: CASSQRTKETQYF. The gene calls are TRBV4-3 and TRBJ2-5; D is undetermined. This CDR3 contains 13 residues. V was shortened by 2 bases and J by 3 bases, with 7 bases between the two germline ends. The germline CDR1 and CDR2 sequences are LGHNA and YSLEER.

This clonotype was detected many times. In DNA, the CDR3 is TGCAGTGGGAGGGACAACTTCTACGAGCAGTACTTC. It yields the protein CSGRDNFYEQYF. The J gene is TRBJ2-7, the V gene TRBV29-1; the D gene is possibly TRBD2 (7 bases). The CDR3 is 12 residues long. The V gene's germline CDR1 is SQVTM and CDR2 ANQGSEA.

This clonotype turned up a few times. V and J are TRBV7-2 and TRBJ2-3, with 9 bases that match TRBD2. The V gene end was trimmed by 2 bases and the J gene end by 5 bases; junction bases not matched to a gene: 2. The CDR3 length is 14 residues. Germline CDR1 is SGHTA and CDR2 is FQGNSA. Here the CDR3 reads CASSLSSGKDTQYF. CDR3 nucleotides: TGTGCCAGCAGCTTATCTAGCGGGAAAGATACGCAGTATTTT.

The rearrangement uses TRBV10-3 and TRBJ1-6; TRBD1 might be the D (5 bases). The CDR3 sequence is 14 residues long. Trimming took off 6 bases at V and 15 bases at J, with 21 bases between the two ends. Germline V gene sequence: CDR1 ENHRY, CDR2 SYGVKD. In DNA, the CDR3 is TGTGCCATCAGGGCCGGGGCTTCAGATCGTCTCCTCCACTTT. Its translation: CAIRAGASDRLLHF.

The chain is built from TRBV7-2 and TRBJ1-1; D is possibly TRBD1 (6 bases). Germline V gene sequence: CDR1 SGHTA, CDR2 FQGNSA. The CDR3 runs 13 residues. V was cut by 10 bases and J by 3 bases, with 15 bases left in between. The CDR3 region is CATRTVGYTEAFF. CDR3 in DNA: TGTGCCACAAGGACAGTAGGGTACACTGAAGCTTTCTTT.

This clonotype appeared many times. This sequence joins TRBV24-1 and TRBJ2-1; 10 positions match TRBD2. CDR1 KGHDR and CDR2 SFDVKD come from the germline V gene. CDR3 length equals 16 residues. The V gene end was trimmed by 2 bases and the J gene end by 5 bases; junction bases not matched to a gene: 5. Here the CDR3 reads CATSDSGTSENNEQFF. CDR3 in DNA: TGTGCCACCAGTGATTCGGGGACTAGCGAAAACAATGAGCAGTTCTTC.

This clonotype has just a few counts. The chain is built from TRBV6-5 and TRBJ1-2; D is uncertain. The ends were cut back, 10 bases at V and 6 bases at J, with 12 bases in the middle. Germline-derived CDR1 and CDR2 are MNHEY and SVGAGI. The CDR3 is 11 amino acids. CDR3 DNA sequence: TGTGCCACCCGTGACGGGGATGGCTACACCTTC. Protein sequence: CATRDGDGYTF.

This clonotype was picked up many times. The J gene is TRBJ2-5, the V gene TRBV28; TRBD2 matches 7 bases. Trimming removed 4 bases from V and 1 base from J; junction bases left unmatched: 6. This CDR3 has 15 residues. Germline values: CDR1 MDHEN, CDR2 SYDVKM. CDR3 protein: CASSSLGRAQETQYF. The CDR3 DNA reads TGTGCCAGCAGTTCGCTTGGGAGGGCCCAAGAGACCCAGTACTTC. Full variable domain (missing parts from reference TRBV28 and TRBJ2-5): DVKVTQSSRYLVKRTGEKVFLECVQDMDHENMFWYRQDPGLGLRLIYFSYDVKMKEKGDIPEGYSVSREKKERFSLILESASTNQTSMYLCASSSLGRAQETQYFGPGTRLLVL.

This clonotype was detected ten times or more. V is TRBV3-1 and J is TRBJ2-7; tentatively, D is TRBD1 (6 bases). The V gene's germline CDR1 is LGHDT and CDR2 YNNKEL (reference sequence). CDR3 length equals 13 residues. Trimming shortened V by 4 bases and J by 0 bases, and 7 bases separated the two germline ends. In DNA form, the CDR3 reads TGTGCCAGCAGCCGGGACAACTCCTACGAGCAGTACTTC. Translated: CASSRDNSYEQYF.

The chain has TRBV10-1 and TRBJ2-3; 14 positions agree with TRBD2. Per germline, CDR1 WNHNN and CDR2 SYGVQD (reference sequence). This CDR3 region has 17 residues. V was pared by 2 bases and J by 6 bases, with 7 bases of the junction left unmatched. The CDR3 DNA follows: TGCGCCAGCAGTGAGCAGGGACTAGCGGGAGATCGGGATACGCAGTATTTT. Its protein product is CASSEQGLAGDRDTQYF.

This chain's CDR3 is CASRYNSGEQYF. The CDR3, as DNA: TGTGCCAGCAGGTACAATTCGGGCGAGCAGTACTTC. The chain is built from TRBV7-9 and TRBJ2-7; D unclear. Trimming took off 6 bases at V and 6 bases at J, with 12 bases between the two ends. This CDR3 is 12 amino acids long. Germline V gene data show CDR1 as SEHNR and CDR2 as FQNEAQ (reference sequence).

This clonotype was observed a handful of times. The rearrangement joins TRBV21-1 to TRBJ2-1; the listed D gene, TRBD2, was not tested against the DNA. TRBV21-1 is a pseudogene locus. There are 17 residues in the CDR3. The CDR3 sequence is CASSKKRVEREGLGQFF. The CDR3 coding sequence is TGTGCCAGCAGCAAAAAGAGGGTGGAGCGGGAGGGCCTTGGGCAGTTCTTC.

This clonotype was seen a handful of times. V and J are TRBV6-2 or TRBV6-3 and TRBJ2-1; the D is unclear. The V gene's germline CDR1 is MNHEY and CDR2 SVGEGT. The V end was cut by 7 bases, the J end by 2 bases, with 12 bases between. The CDR3 loop spans 14 amino acids. The CDR3 sequence: CASNLPSPYNEQFF. The CDR3 DNA reads TGTGCCAGCAATCTACCGAGCCCCTACAATGAGCAGTTCTTC.

The V call is TRBV15, the J call TRBJ2-7; D is tentatively TRBD1 or TRBD2 (5 bases each). With 5 bases removed from V and 4 bases from J, the gap between germline ends came to 21 bases. The CDR3 has 16 amino acids. Germline lookup yields CDR1 LNHNV and CDR2 YYDKDF (reference sequence). CDR3 sequence: CATSDRTRRGVYEQYF. In DNA, the CDR3 is TGTGCCACCAGCGACCGGACGCGTAGGGGAGTTTACGAGCAGTACTTC.

This clonotype has at least ten counts. J is TRBJ1-4 and V is TRBV15; the D gene is possibly TRBD1 (6 bases). CDR1 LNHNV and CDR2 YYDKDF come from the germline V gene (reference sequence). Trimming pared 6 bases from V and 6 bases from J, leaving 11 bases between. The CDR3 runs to 13 residues. This CDR3 reads CATRGTSDEKLFF. CDR3 DNA: TGTGCCACCAGGGGGACATCTGATGAAAAACTGTTTTTT.

The rearrangement uses TRBV5-1 and TRBJ2-7, with D hard to call. V lost 4 bases, J lost 2 bases, and 13 bases lay in between. Germline CDR1 is SGHRS and CDR2 is YFSETQ. There are 14 residues in the CDR3. This CDR3 reads CASSPTLPTYEQYF. The CDR3 DNA reads TGCGCCAGCAGCCCGACCCTTCCGACCTACGAGCAGTACTTC.

This clonotype has just a few counts. The chain couples TRBV7-8 to TRBJ2-1, with 8 positions matching TRBD1. After removal of 4 bases from V and 2 bases from J, the junction contained 16 bases not matched to a gene. The CDR3 sequence is 19 residues long. Germline V CDR1 and CDR2: SGHVS, FQNEAQ. The CDR3 protein is CASSSPLRGRGTPYNEQFF. CDR3 sequence (DNA): TGTGCCAGCAGCTCCCCCCTCAGGGGGCGCGGGACCCCCTACAATGAGCAGTTCTTC.

This clonotype has a count of ten or more. The chain recombines TRBV29-1 with TRBJ2-1, with TRBD2 matching 10 bases. This CDR3 has 19 residues. V lost 8 bases and J lost 2; bases outside the gene matches: 21. In germline, CDR1 is SQVTM, CDR2 ANQGSEA. The CDR3 here is CSTEFGGLAAPAPYNEQFF. CDR3 nucleotides: TGCAGCACGGAGTTCGGAGGACTAGCGGCCCCAGCTCCCTACAATGAGCAGTTCTTC.

This rearrangement joins TRBV5-1 to TRBJ2-4; D is perhaps TRBD2 (6 bases). The ends were cut back, 0 bases at V and 1 base at J, with 11 bases in the middle. Germline assignment: CDR1 SGHRS and CDR2 YFSETQ. CDR3 length: 16 amino acids. The CDR3 DNA reads TGCGCCAGCAGCTTGGAGGGGAGGAGGGCCAAAAACATTCAGTACTTC. Translation gives CASSLEGRRAKNIQYF.

In this sample, this clonotype turned up a few times. Mismatch with germline at one junction end may stem from a read error. The chain is built from TRBV12-3 or TRBV12-4 and TRBJ2-2; D may be TRBD2 (5 bases). CDR3 length: 12 amino acids. CDR3 coding DNA: TGTGCCAGCAGTTGGAACACCGGGGAGCTGCTTTTT. The encoded protein is CASSWNTGELLF.

The chain recombines TRBV4-3 with TRBJ2-7; a possible D gene is TRBD2 (5 bases). V was pared by 0 bases and J by 3 bases, with 12 bases between. This CDR3 region has 15 residues. Germline CDR1 and CDR2: LGHNA and YSLEER. The CDR3 DNA reads as TGCGCCAGCAGCCAAGAAAGGACTCCCTACTACGAGCAGTACTTC. Amino acids: CASSQERTPYYEQYF.

This clonotype has just a few counts. A read error may account for a junction end that differs from germline. The rearrangement links TRBV20-1 to TRBJ1-2, with a possible D match to TRBD1 (6 bases). CDR3 length: 11 residues. CDR1 DFQATT and CDR2 SNEGSKA come from the germline V gene (reference sequence). The CDR3 sequence is CSARAPGQTLF. DNA of the CDR3: TGCAGTGCTAGGGCCCCCGGACAGACTCTCTTC.